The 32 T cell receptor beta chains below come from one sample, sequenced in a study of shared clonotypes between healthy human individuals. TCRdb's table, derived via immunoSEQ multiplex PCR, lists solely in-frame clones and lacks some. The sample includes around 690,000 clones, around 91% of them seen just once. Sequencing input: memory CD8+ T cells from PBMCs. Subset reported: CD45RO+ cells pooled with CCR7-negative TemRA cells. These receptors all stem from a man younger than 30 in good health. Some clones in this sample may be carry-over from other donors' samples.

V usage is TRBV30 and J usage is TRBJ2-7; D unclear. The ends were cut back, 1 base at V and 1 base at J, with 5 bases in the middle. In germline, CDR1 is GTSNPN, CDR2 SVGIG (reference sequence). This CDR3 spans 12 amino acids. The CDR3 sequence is CAWSGPSYEQYF. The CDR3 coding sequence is TGTGCCTGGAGTGGGCCGTCCTACGAGCAGTACTTC.

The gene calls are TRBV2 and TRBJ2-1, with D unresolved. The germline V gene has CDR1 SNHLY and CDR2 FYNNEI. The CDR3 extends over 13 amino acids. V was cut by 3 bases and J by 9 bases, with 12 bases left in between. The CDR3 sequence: CASSDFLGGEQFF. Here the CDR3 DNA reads TGTGCCAGCAGTGATTTTCTAGGTGGTGAGCAGTTCTTC.

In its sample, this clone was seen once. The CDR3 bases are TGTGCCAGCAGCAGGGGCGGTCAGCCCCAGCATTTT. Protein product: CASSRGGQPQHF. This sequence joins TRBV5-4 and TRBJ1-5; D is perhaps TRBD1 (5 bases). CDR1 is SGHNT, CDR2 YYREEE, per germline (reference sequence). V was cut by 4 bases and J by 6 bases, with 8 bases left in between. The CDR3 has 12 residues. The full variable domain, with the rest looked up from reference TRBV5-4 and TRBJ1-5, is ETGVTQSPTHLIKTRGQQVTLRCSSQSGHNTVSWYQQALGQGPQFIFQYYREEENGRGNFPPRFSGLQFPNYSSELNVNALELDDSALYLCASSRGGQPQHFGDGTRLSIL.

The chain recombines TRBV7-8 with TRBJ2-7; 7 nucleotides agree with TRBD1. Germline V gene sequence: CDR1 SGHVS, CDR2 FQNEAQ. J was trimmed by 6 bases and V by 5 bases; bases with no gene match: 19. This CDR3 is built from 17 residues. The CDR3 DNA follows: TGTGCCAGCAGCCTTAACACCCAGACAGGGCCCCTTGGCGAGCAGTACTTC. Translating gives CASSLNTQTGPLGEQYF.

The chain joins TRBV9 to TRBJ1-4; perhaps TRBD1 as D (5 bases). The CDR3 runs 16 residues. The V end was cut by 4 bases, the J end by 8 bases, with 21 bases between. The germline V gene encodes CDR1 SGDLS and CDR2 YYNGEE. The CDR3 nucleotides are TGTGCCAGCAGCCACCATTGGGACCCCAGCGACGAAAAACTGTTTTTT. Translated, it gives CASSHHWDPSDEKLFF.

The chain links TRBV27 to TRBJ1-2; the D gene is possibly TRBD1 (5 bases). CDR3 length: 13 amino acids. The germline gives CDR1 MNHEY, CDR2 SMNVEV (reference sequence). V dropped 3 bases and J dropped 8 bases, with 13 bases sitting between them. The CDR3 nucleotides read TGTGCCAGCAGTTTCCTGTCGGGGGAGGGCTACACCTTC. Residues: CASSFLSGEGYTF.

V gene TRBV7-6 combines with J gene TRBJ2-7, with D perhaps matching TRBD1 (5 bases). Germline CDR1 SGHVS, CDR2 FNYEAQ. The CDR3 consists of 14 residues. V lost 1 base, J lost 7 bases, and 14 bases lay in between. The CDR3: CASSLVWGQAEQYF. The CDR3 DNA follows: TGTGCCAGCAGCTTAGTCTGGGGCCAGGCGGAGCAGTACTTC.

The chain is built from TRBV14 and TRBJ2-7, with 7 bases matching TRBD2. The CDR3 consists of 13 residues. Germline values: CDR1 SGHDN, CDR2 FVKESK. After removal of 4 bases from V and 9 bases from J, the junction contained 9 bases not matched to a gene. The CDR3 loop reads CASSPVELAMQYF. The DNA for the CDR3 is TGTGCCAGCAGCCCCGTGGAACTAGCGATGCAGTACTTC.

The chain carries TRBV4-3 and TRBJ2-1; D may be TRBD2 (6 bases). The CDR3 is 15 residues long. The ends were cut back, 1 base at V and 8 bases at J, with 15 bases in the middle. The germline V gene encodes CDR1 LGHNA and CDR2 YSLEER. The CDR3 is CASSQVGSAGDEQFF. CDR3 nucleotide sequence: TGCGCCAGCAGCCAAGTAGGGTCAGCGGGCGATGAGCAGTTCTTC.

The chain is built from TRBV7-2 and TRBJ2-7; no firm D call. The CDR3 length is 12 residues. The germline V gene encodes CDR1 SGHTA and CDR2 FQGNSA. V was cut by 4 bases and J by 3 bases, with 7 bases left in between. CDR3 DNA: TGTGCCAGCAGCTCCCTCTTCTACGAGCAGTACTTC. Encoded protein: CASSSLFYEQYF. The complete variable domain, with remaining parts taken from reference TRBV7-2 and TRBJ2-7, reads GAGVSQSPSNKVTEKGKDVELRCDPISGHTALYWYRQSLGQGLEFLIYFQGNSAPDKSGLPSDRFSAERTGGSVSTLTIQRTQQEDSAVYLCASSSLFYEQYFGPGTRLTVT.

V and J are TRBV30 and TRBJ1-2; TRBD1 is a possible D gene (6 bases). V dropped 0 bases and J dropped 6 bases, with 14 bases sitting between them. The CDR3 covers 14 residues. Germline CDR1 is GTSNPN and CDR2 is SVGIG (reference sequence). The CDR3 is CAWSVRGGWNGYTF. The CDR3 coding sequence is TGTGCCTGGAGTGTAAGGGGGGGATGGAATGGCTACACCTTC.

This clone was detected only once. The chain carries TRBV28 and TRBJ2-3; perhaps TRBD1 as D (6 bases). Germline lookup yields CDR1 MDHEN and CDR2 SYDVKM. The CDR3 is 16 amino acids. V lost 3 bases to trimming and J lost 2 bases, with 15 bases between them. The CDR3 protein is CASSFHQGLFTDTQYF. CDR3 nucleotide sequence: TGTGCCAGCAGTTTCCATCAGGGGTTATTCACAGATACGCAGTATTTT.

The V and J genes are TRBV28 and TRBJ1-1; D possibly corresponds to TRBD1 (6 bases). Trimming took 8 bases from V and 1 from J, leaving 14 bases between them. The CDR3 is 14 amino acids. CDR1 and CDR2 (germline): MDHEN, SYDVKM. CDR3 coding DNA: TGTGCCAGCTTGGACAGACCGACGAACACTGAAGCTTTCTTT. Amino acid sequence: CASLDRPTNTEAFF. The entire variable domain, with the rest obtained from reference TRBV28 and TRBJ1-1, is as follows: DVKVTQSSRYLVKRTGEKVFLECVQDMDHENMFWYRQDPGLGLRLIYFSYDVKMKEKGDIPEGYSVSREKKERFSLILESASTNQTSMYLCASLDRPTNTEAFFGQGTRLTVV.

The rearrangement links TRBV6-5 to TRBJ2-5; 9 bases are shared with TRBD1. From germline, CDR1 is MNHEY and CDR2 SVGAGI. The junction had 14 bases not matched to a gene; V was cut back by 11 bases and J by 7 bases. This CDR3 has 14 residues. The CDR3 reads CACRDRDAGRTQYF. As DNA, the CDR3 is TGTGCCTGCCGGGACAGGGATGCGGGGCGGACCCAGTACTTC.

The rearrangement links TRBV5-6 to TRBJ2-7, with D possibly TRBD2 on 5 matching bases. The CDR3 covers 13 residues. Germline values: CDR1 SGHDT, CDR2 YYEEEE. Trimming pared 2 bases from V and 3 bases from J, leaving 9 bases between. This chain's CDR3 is CASSFQRNYEQYF. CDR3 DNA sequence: TGTGCCAGCAGCTTCCAGCGGAACTACGAGCAGTACTTC.

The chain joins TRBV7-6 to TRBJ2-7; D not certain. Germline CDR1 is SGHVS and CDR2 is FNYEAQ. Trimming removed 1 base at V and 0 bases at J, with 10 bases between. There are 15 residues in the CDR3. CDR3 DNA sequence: TGTGCCAGCAGCTTAGAGGCAGACAACTCCTACGAGCAGTACTTC. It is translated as CASSLEADNSYEQYF.

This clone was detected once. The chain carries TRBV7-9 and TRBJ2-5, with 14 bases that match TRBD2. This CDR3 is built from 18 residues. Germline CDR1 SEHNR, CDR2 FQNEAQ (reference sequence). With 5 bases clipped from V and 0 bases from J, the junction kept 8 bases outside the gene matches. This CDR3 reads CASSQGLAGATYQETQYF. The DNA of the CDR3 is TGTGCCAGCAGCCAGGGACTAGCGGGAGCCACGTACCAAGAGACCCAGTACTTC.

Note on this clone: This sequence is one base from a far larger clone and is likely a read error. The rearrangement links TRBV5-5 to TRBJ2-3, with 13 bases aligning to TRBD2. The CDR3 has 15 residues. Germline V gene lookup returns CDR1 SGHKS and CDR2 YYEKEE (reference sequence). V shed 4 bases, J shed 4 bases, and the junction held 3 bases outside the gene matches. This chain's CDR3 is CASSRLAGGPDTQYF. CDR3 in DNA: TGTGCCAGCAGCCGACTAGCGGGAGGCCCAGATACGCAGTATTTT. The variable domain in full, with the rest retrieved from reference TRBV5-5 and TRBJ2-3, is DAGVTQSPTHLIKTRGQQVTLRCSPISGHKSVSWYQQVLGQGPQFIFQYYEKEERGRGNFPDRFSARQFPNYSSELNVNALLLGDSALYLCASSRLAGGPDTQYFGPGTRLTVL.

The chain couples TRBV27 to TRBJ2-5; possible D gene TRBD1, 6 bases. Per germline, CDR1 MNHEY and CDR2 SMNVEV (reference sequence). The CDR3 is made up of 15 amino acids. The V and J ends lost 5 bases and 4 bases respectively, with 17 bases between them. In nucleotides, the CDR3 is TGTGCCAGCAGTCTCTCTCAGGGGAAGCGAGAGACCCAGTACTTC. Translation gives CASSLSQGKRETQYF.

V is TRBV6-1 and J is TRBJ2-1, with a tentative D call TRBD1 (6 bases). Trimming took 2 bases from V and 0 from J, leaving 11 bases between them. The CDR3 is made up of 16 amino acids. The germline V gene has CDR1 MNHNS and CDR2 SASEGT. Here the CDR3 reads CASSERQARSYNEQFF. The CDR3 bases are TGTGCCAGCAGTGAAAGACAGGCCCGCTCCTACAATGAGCAGTTCTTC.

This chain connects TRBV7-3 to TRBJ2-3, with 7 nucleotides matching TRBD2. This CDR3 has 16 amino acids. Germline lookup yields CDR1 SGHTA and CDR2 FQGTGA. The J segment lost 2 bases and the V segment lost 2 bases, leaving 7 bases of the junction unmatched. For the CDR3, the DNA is TGTGCCAGCAGCTTATTTTCCGGGGGGAACACAGATACGCAGTATTTT. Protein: CASSLFSGGNTDTQYF.

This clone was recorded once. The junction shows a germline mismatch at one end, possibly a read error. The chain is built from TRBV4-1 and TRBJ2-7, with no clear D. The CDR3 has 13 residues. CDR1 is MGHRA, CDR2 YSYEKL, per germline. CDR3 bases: TGCGCCAACAGCCAGGTAAGGGCGTCCGAGCAGCACTTC. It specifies CANSQVRASEQHF.

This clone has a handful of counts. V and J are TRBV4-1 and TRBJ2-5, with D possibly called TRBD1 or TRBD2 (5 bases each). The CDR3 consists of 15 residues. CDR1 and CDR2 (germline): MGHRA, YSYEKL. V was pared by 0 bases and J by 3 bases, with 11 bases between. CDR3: CASSQDEGREETQYF. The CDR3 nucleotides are TGCGCCAGCAGCCAAGATGAGGGCAGGGAAGAGACCCAGTACTTC.

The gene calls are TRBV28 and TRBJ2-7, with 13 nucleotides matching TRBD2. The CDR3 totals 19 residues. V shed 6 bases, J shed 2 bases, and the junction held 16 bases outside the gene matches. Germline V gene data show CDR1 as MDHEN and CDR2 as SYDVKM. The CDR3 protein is CASSLGLGVTSGRAYEQYF. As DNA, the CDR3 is TGTGCCAGCAGCTTGGGTCTAGGTGTCACTAGCGGGAGGGCCTACGAGCAGTACTTC.

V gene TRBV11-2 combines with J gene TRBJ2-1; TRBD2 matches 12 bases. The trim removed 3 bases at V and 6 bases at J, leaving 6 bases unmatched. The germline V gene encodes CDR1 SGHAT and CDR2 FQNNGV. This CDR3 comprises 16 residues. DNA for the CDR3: TGTGCCAGCAGCTTGGGGGGACTAGCGGGTTTCAATGAGCAGTTCTTC. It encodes CASSLGGLAGFNEQFF.

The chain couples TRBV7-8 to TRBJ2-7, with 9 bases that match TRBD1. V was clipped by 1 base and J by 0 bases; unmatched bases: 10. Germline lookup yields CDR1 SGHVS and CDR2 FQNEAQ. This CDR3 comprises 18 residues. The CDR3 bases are TGTGCCAGCAGCTTAGAGAATACGGGACAGGGTTACTCCTACGAGCAGTACTTC. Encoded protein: CASSLENTGQGYSYEQYF.

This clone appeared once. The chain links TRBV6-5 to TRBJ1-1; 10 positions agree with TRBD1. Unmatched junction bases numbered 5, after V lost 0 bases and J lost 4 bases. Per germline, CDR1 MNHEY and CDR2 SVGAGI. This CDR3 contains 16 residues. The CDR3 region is CASSYSRDRGPTEAFF. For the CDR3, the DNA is TGTGCCAGCAGTTACTCCAGAGACAGGGGGCCCACTGAAGCTTTCTTT.

In DNA form, the CDR3 reads TGTGCCAGCAGTCTTAGCGGGAGGAGCTCCTACAATGAGCAGTTCTTC. Protein product: CASSLSGRSSYNEQFF. The chain links TRBV9 to TRBJ2-1; 10 nucleotides align to TRBD2. This CDR3 region has 16 residues. The germline V gene has CDR1 SGDLS and CDR2 YYNGEE. The V gene end was trimmed by 5 bases and the J gene end by 0 bases; junction bases not matched to a gene: 5.

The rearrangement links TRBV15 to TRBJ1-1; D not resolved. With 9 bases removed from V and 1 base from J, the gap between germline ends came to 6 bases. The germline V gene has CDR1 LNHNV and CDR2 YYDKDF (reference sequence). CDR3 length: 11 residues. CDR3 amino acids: CATGKNTEAFF. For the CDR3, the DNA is TGTGCCACAGGGAAGAACACTGAAGCTTTCTTT.

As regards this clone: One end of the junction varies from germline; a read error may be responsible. CDR3 nucleotides: TGCGCCAGCAGCCAAGACCTCCGGGACGGTCGTAATTCCTTC. This translates into CASSQDLRDGRNSF. The V and J genes are TRBV4-3 and TRBJ1-2, with D maybe TRBD1 (5 bases). The germline CDR1 and CDR2 sequences are LGHNA and YSLEER. The CDR3 contains 14 residues.

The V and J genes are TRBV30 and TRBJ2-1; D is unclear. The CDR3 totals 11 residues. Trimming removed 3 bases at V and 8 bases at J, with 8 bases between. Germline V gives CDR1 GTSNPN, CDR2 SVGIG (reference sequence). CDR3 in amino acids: CAWRTGHEQFF. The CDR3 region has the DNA TGTGCCTGGAGAACCGGGCATGAGCAGTTCTTC.

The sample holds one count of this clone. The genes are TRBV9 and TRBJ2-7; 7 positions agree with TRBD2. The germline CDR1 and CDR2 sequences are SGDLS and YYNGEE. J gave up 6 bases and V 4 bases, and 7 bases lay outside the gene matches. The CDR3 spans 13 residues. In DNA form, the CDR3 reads TGTGCCAGCAGCCCCGGGGGGAGATCCGAGCAGTACTTC. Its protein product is CASSPGGRSEQYF. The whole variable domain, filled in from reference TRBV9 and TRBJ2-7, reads DSGVTQTPKHLITATGQRVTLRCSPRSGDLSVYWYQQSLDQGLQFLIQYYNGEERAKGNILERFSAQQFPDLHSELNLSSLELGDSALYFCASSPGGRSEQYFGPGTRLTVT.